The 23 T cell receptor beta chains below come from one sample, sequenced in a study of T cell responses to AZD1222 COVID-19 vaccine. TCRdb's table, derived via immunoSEQ multiplex PCR, lists solely in-frame clones and lacks some. Here the sample spans 90,000 to 150,000 clones, around nine tenths being singletons. Source: peripheral blood, taken on day 0 of AZD1222 vaccination. Every receptor here comes from an adult in good health.

CDR3 coding DNA: TGTGCCAGCAGTTTCGGGGCAATAGTCGCTTTCTTT. Its protein product is CASSFGAIVAFF. The chain links TRBV12-3 or TRBV12-4 to TRBJ1-1, with D possibly being TRBD1 (5 bases). Trimming took 3 bases from V and 11 from J, leaving 13 bases between them. The CDR3 is 12 amino acids.

The J gene is TRBJ2-7, the V gene TRBV19; D unclear. Trimming cost V 1 base and J 3 bases, with 10 bases left between them. CDR1 is LNHDA, CDR2 SQIVND, per germline (reference sequence). The CDR3 is 14 residues long. The CDR3 spells CASSIVDGNYEQYF. Written as DNA, the CDR3 is TGTGCCAGTAGTATAGTAGACGGAAACTACGAGCAGTACTTC. Together with reference TRBV19 and TRBJ2-7, the CDR3 gives the full variable domain: DGGITQSPKYLFRKEGQNVTLSCEQNLNHDAMYWYRQDPGQGLRLIYYSQIVNDFQKGDIAEGYSVSREKKESFPLTVTSAQKNPTAFYLCASSIVDGNYEQYFGPGTRLTVT.

With respect to this clone: The same CDR3 can be traced to other DNA sequences in this sample. V gene TRBV6-6 combines with J gene TRBJ1-1; D is unresolved. CDR3 length: 13 residues. The V end was cut by 3 bases, the J end by 0 bases, with 5 bases between. Germline V gene data show CDR1 as MNHNY and CDR2 as SVGAGI (reference sequence). CDR3 DNA: TGTGCCAGCAGTTATTCGTTGAACACTGAAGCTTTCTTT. It codes for CASSYSLNTEAFF.

Concerning this clone: One junction end does not reproduce the germline sequence, and a read error may be involved. This chain uses TRBV4-2 with TRBJ2-2; D possibly matches TRBD1 or TRBD2 (5 bases each). Germline V gives CDR1 LGHNA, CDR2 YNFKEQ. The CDR3 contains 13 residues. The CDR3 sequence is CASSQVEGIDLVF. The CDR3 DNA follows: TGTGCCAGCAGCCAAGTCGAGGGGATCGACCTCGTTTTT.

The V gene is TRBV12-5, the J gene TRBJ1-4; D is perhaps TRBD1 (6 bases). The CDR3 contains 15 residues. Per the germline V gene, CDR1 is LGHNT and CDR2 is FRNRAP. Trimming shortened V by 1 base and J by 3 bases, and 9 bases separated the two germline ends. The CDR3 here is CASGLGTASNEKLFF. CDR3 in DNA: TGTGCTAGTGGTTTGGGGACAGCGTCTAATGAAAAACTGTTTTTT. The full variable domain, with the rest looked up from reference TRBV12-5 and TRBJ1-4, is DARVTQTPRHKVTEMGQEVTMRCQPILGHNTVFWYRQTMMQGLELLAYFRNRAPLDDSGMPKDRFSAEMPDATLATLKIQPSEPRDSAVYFCASGLGTASNEKLFFGSGTQLSVL.

The chain links TRBV5-1 to TRBJ1-2, with D unresolved. V shed 6 bases and J shed 0 bases, with 12 bases lying between them. The CDR3 has 14 amino acids. Germline values: CDR1 SGHRS, CDR2 YFSETQ. The CDR3 loop reads CASTHGDPNYGYTF. In DNA form, the CDR3 reads TGCGCCAGCACCCACGGAGATCCTAACTATGGCTACACCTTC.

This rearrangement joins TRBV10-3 to TRBJ1-1; no firm D call. Germline lookup yields CDR1 ENHRY and CDR2 SYGVKD. The CDR3 extends over 16 amino acids. Trimming took off 0 bases at V and 1 base at J, with 12 bases between the two ends. The CDR3 region has the DNA TGTGCCATCAGTGAGTCGGAGGGTTATGGGAACACTGAAGCTTTCTTT. This gives the protein CAISESEGYGNTEAFF.

The J gene is TRBJ2-3, the V gene TRBV6-5; weak D call: TRBD1 (6 bases). V shed 4 bases and J shed 5 bases, with 10 bases lying between them. Germline assignment: CDR1 MNHEY and CDR2 SVGAGI. CDR3 length: 13 residues. The CDR3 loop is CASSWQGRDTQYF. In nucleotides, the CDR3 is TGTGCCAGCAGTTGGCAGGGGAGAGATACGCAGTATTTT.

V gene TRBV2 combines with J gene TRBJ1-6, with 8 positions matching TRBD1. The germline gives CDR1 SNHLY, CDR2 FYNNEI. CDR3 length: 16 residues. V was clipped by 4 bases and J by 10 bases; unmatched bases: 12. For the CDR3, the DNA is TGTGCCAGCAGTGGGGGACAGGTCCCTCAGGGGTCACCCCTCCACTTT. The encoded protein is CASSGGQVPQGSPLHF.

The rearrangement links TRBV5-1 to TRBJ2-2; TRBD2 is a possible D gene (6 bases). Germline loops: CDR1 SGHRS, CDR2 YFSETQ. Trimming removed 7 bases from V and 8 bases from J, with 12 bases in between. The CDR3 spans 12 residues. CDR3: CASREGTGELFF. CDR3 nucleotide sequence: TGCGCCAGCCGAGAAGGGACTGGGGAGCTGTTTTTT.

The chain has TRBV2 and TRBJ1-1; D unclear. Trimming pared 1 base from V and 0 bases from J, leaving 12 bases between. This CDR3 spans 16 amino acids. The germline CDR1 and CDR2 sequences are SNHLY and FYNNEI. The CDR3 region is CASSEGRTNMNTEAFF. CDR3 DNA: TGTGCCAGCAGTGAAGGGAGGACGAACATGAACACTGAAGCTTTCTTT. Combining the CDR3 with reference TRBV2 and TRBJ1-1 gives the whole variable domain EPEVTQTPSHQVTQMGQEVILRCVPISNHLYFYWYRQILGQKVEFLVSFYNNEISEKSEIFDDQFSVERPDGSNFTLKIRSTKLEDSAMYFCASSEGRTNMNTEAFFGQGTRLTVV.

V is TRBV6-5 and J is TRBJ1-6; TRBD1 agrees at 9 bases. This CDR3 has 15 residues. Germline V gene lookup returns CDR1 MNHEY and CDR2 SVGAGI. With 6 bases clipped from V and 7 bases from J, the junction kept 7 bases outside the gene matches. CDR3 protein: CASRPTGTGNSPLHF. Written as DNA, the CDR3 is TGTGCCAGCAGACCCACCGGGACAGGGAATTCACCCCTCCACTTT.

The rearrangement joins TRBV19 to TRBJ2-5, with D unresolved. The CDR3 is 14 amino acids. Germline CDR1 and CDR2: LNHDA and SQIVND (reference sequence). Trimming stripped 3 bases from V and 5 bases from J, with 13 bases between. The CDR3 region is CASSIGRVGETQYF. The CDR3 DNA is TGTGCCAGTAGTATCGGAAGAGTCGGGGAGACCCAGTACTTC.

V usage is TRBV10-3 and J usage is TRBJ1-1; D call uncertain. CDR1 and CDR2 (germline): ENHRY, SYGVKD. Trimming left V 6 bases short and J 4 bases short, with 6 bases between. The CDR3 is 11 amino acids. The CDR3 DNA sequence: TGTGCCATCAGCGTGGGCACTGAAGCTTTCTTT. Translated, it gives CAISVGTEAFF.

V gene TRBV9 combines with J gene TRBJ1-1; D remains ambiguous. V lost 0 bases, J lost 3 bases, and 3 bases lay in between. The CDR3 length is 12 residues. Germline CDR1 reads SGDLS; CDR2 reads YYNGEE. This CDR3 reads CASSVGDTEAFF. The CDR3 nucleotides are TGTGCCAGCAGCGTAGGGGACACTGAAGCTTTCTTT.

V usage is TRBV9 and J usage is TRBJ2-7, with 7 bases identical to TRBD1. The CDR3 spans 14 residues. The germline CDR1 and CDR2 sequences are SGDLS and YYNGEE. The junction had 8 bases not matched to a gene; V was cut back by 3 bases and J by 5 bases. The CDR3 bases are TGTGCCAGCAGCGCCGGGGAAAGGGGGCACGAGCAGTACTTC. Its translation is CASSAGERGHEQYF.

This clone has a single count. This chain uses TRBV7-2 with TRBJ2-7; the D call may be TRBD1 or TRBD2 (5 bases each). The V gene's germline CDR1 is SGHTA and CDR2 FQGNSA. Trimming took off 3 bases at V and 7 bases at J, with 13 bases between the two ends. The CDR3 covers 13 residues. The chain's CDR3 is CASSFGPGPEQYF. The CDR3 DNA follows: TGTGCCAGCAGCTTCGGCCCGGGGCCAGAGCAGTACTTC.

This clone was seen just once. DNA for the CDR3: TGCGCCAGCAGCTTTTCCAGGGACGGAGCGGGTACGCAGTATTTT. It is translated as CASSFSRDGAGTQYF. The chain recombines TRBV5-1 with TRBJ2-3; D is perhaps TRBD2 (6 bases). The CDR3 is made up of 15 amino acids. Per the germline V gene, CDR1 is SGHRS and CDR2 is YFSETQ. V was cut by 2 bases and J by 8 bases, with 18 bases left in between.

The V and J genes are TRBV6-2 or TRBV6-3 and TRBJ2-3, with 9 bases identical to TRBD2. Unmatched junction bases numbered 3, after V lost 4 bases and J lost 4 bases. CDR1 and CDR2 (germline): MNHEY, SVGEGT. The CDR3 spans 14 residues. The CDR3 protein is CASSLGGGADTQYF. Written as DNA, the CDR3 is TGTGCCAGCAGTTTGGGCGGGGGGGCAGATACGCAGTATTTT.

This clone appeared once. The V and J genes are TRBV6-2 or TRBV6-3 and TRBJ2-7; D unclear. Looked up from germline, CDR1 is MNHEY and CDR2 is SVGEGT. V lost 2 bases and J lost 0, with 11 bases in between. The CDR3 totals 15 residues. Here the CDR3 DNA reads TGTGCCAGCAGTTACACGGAAGAGGCCTCCTACGAGCAGTACTTC. This encodes CASSYTEEASYEQYF.

The chain combines TRBV20-1 with TRBJ1-2; D not resolved. The V end was cut by 6 bases, the J end by 2 bases, with 25 bases between. The germline CDR1 and CDR2 sequences are DFQATT and SNEGSKA (reference sequence). The CDR3 covers 17 residues. The chain's CDR3 is CSASTADAWEANYGYTF. In nucleotides, the CDR3 is TGCAGTGCCAGTACCGCGGACGCTTGGGAAGCGAACTATGGCTACACCTTC.

This clone was recorded only once. This rearrangement joins TRBV11-2 to TRBJ1-1; the D gene is possibly TRBD1 (6 bases). The germline V gene has CDR1 SGHAT and CDR2 FQNNGV. CDR3 length equals 15 residues. Trimming pared 3 bases from V and 6 bases from J, leaving 17 bases between. The CDR3 protein is CASSFLGQGRAEAFF. The CDR3 nucleotides are TGTGCCAGCAGCTTCCTGGGGCAGGGGAGGGCTGAAGCTTTCTTT. The whole variable domain, remainder taken from reference TRBV11-2 and TRBJ1-1, is EAGVAQSPRYKIIEKRQSVAFWCNPISGHATLYWYQQILGQGPKLLIQFQNNGVVDDSQLPKDRFSAERLKGVDSTLKIQPAKLEDSAVYLCASSFLGQGRAEAFFGQGTRLTVV.

The chain uses TRBV9 and TRBJ2-7; D remains ambiguous. Trimming stripped 0 bases from V and 5 bases from J, with 12 bases between. The length of the CDR3 is 14 residues. Germline loops: CDR1 SGDLS, CDR2 YYNGEE. The CDR3 here is CASSVVSFGHEQYF. DNA of the CDR3: TGTGCCAGCAGCGTAGTGTCCTTCGGGCACGAGCAGTACTTC.